The 27 T cell receptor beta chains given below trace back to one sample, sequenced in a study of T cell responses to AZD1222 COVID-19 vaccine. Using immunoSEQ multiplex PCR, the repertoire was profiled, and TCRdb retains in-frame clones only, with some absent. The repertoire includes over 100,000 clones, 70% to 90% of them detected once, and approximately 5.1% sits in the top ten. Sample: peripheral blood, taken on day 0 of AZD1222 vaccination. All receptors come from an adult in good health.

The chain is built from TRBV19 and TRBJ1-5; unclear D gene. This CDR3 is 14 amino acids long. The germline V and J ends were trimmed by 3 bases and 1 base, with 7 bases remaining between them. Germline assignment: CDR1 LNHDA and CDR2 SQIVND (reference sequence). The CDR3 DNA reads as TGTGCCAGTAGTATTTACTCGAGCAATCAGCCCCAGCATTTT. Translated: CASSIYSSNQPQHF.

V and J are TRBV7-2 and TRBJ1-3; the match to TRBD1 covers 10 bases. V shed 5 bases and J 5 bases; nucleotides not matched to a gene: 12. This CDR3 is built from 17 residues. The V gene's germline CDR1 is SGHTA and CDR2 FQGNSA. DNA for the CDR3: TGTGCCAGCAGCCCACGACCGGGACAGGGGACAAGAAACACCATATATTTT. It encodes CASSPRPGQGTRNTIYF. Complete variable domain (other parts from reference TRBV7-2 and TRBJ1-3): GAGVSQSPSNKVTEKGKDVELRCDPISGHTALYWYRQSLGQGLEFLIYFQGNSAPDKSGLPSDRFSAERTGGSVSTLTIQRTQQEDSAVYLCASSPRPGQGTRNTIYFGEGSWLTVV.

The chain is built from TRBV28 and TRBJ1-2; the D is unclear. V was cut by 2 bases and J by 3 bases, with 16 bases left in between. Germline V CDR1 and CDR2: MDHEN, SYDVKM. The CDR3 is made up of 16 amino acids. The CDR3 bases are TGTGCCAGCAGTTTACCAGGTCGTTGGGTGGACTATGGCTACACCTTC. Its translation is CASSLPGRWVDYGYTF.

The J gene is TRBJ2-7, the V gene TRBV3-1 (or the pseudogene TRBV3-2), with 11 bases aligning to TRBD1. The CDR3 contains 14 residues. V gave up 4 bases and J gave up 3 bases; unmatched junction bases: 2. Germline V lookup: CDR1 LGHDT, CDR2 YNNKEL (reference sequence). The CDR3 sequence: CASSPGTGGYEQYF. CDR3 sequence (DNA): TGTGCCAGCAGCCCCGGGACAGGGGGCTACGAGCAGTACTTC.

The chain uses TRBV2 and TRBJ2-5; tentatively, D is TRBD1 or TRBD2 (5 bases each). CDR3 length: 13 amino acids. Germline CDR1 reads SNHLY; CDR2 reads FYNNEI. V was shortened by 2 bases and J by 4 bases, with 8 bases between the two germline ends. The CDR3 protein is CASSEYGGETQYF. CDR3 coding DNA: TGTGCCAGCAGTGAATATGGGGGAGAGACCCAGTACTTC.

V gene TRBV9 combines with J gene TRBJ2-1, with 7 bases that match TRBD2. Germline CDR1 and CDR2: SGDLS and YYNGEE. CDR3 length: 17 amino acids. J was trimmed by 3 bases and V by 0 bases; bases with no gene match: 9. DNA for the CDR3: TGTGCCAGCAGCGTAGCTAAAGCGGGATTCAACTACAATGAGCAGTTCTTC. Its protein is CASSVAKAGFNYNEQFF. Supplemented by reference TRBV9 and TRBJ2-1, the full variable domain reads DSGVTQTPKHLITATGQRVTLRCSPRSGDLSVYWYQQSLDQGLQFLIQYYNGEERAKGNILERFSAQQFPDLHSELNLSSLELGDSALYFCASSVAKAGFNYNEQFFGPGTRLTVL.

The gene calls are TRBV28 and TRBJ1-4; TRBD1 might be the D (5 bases). This CDR3 region has 12 residues. The V end was cut by 3 bases, the J end by 12 bases, with 11 bases between. Germline values: CDR1 MDHEN, CDR2 SYDVKM. As DNA, the CDR3 is TGTGCCAGCAGTTTCCCGGGGGGGGAACTGTTTTTT. Amino acid sequence: CASSFPGGELFF.

The rearrangement links TRBV5-4 to TRBJ2-7; D may be TRBD1 or TRBD2 (5 bases each). The CDR3 consists of 13 residues. V lost 5 bases to trimming and J lost 6 bases, with 15 bases between them. Germline CDR1 is SGHNT and CDR2 is YYREEE (reference sequence). CDR3 amino acids: CASSKQDLGEQYF. The CDR3 region has the DNA TGTGCCAGCAGTAAACAGGACTTAGGCGAGCAGTACTTC.

CDR3 DNA sequence: TGCGCCAGCAGCCAAGAACAGCGAAGCGGCTACACCTTC. Its translation is CASSQEQRSGYTF. The J gene is TRBJ1-2, the V gene TRBV4-3; D remains unclear. The CDR3 is 13 residues long. Germline loops: CDR1 LGHNA, CDR2 YSLEER. The germline V and J ends were trimmed by 0 bases and 8 bases, with 10 bases remaining between them.

This CDR3 is CASSDRGNEKLFF. CDR3 DNA sequence: TGTGCCAGCAGTGACAGGGGGAATGAAAAACTGTTTTTT. The chain couples TRBV25-1 to TRBJ1-4, with TRBD1 matching 7 bases. CDR3 length: 13 residues. V shed 3 bases and J 5 bases; nucleotides not matched to a gene: 0. Germline lookup yields CDR1 MGHDK and CDR2 SYGVNS. The full variable domain, completed using reference TRBV25-1 and TRBJ1-4, is EADIYQTPRYLVIGTGKKITLECSQTMGHDKMYWYQQDPGMELHLIHYSYGVNSTEKGDLSSESTVSRIRTEHFPLTLESARPSHTSQYLCASSDRGNEKLFFGSGTQLSVL.

The J gene is TRBJ2-1, the V gene TRBV18; D remains unclear. Germline values: CDR1 KGHSH, CDR2 LQKENI. CDR3 length: 13 amino acids. The ends were cut back, 0 bases at V and 10 bases at J, with 10 bases in the middle. CDR3 amino acids: CASSPPDSWEQFF. The DNA of the CDR3 is TGTGCCAGCTCACCACCCGATAGCTGGGAGCAGTTCTTC.

To note about this clone: It may be a read error: a sequence one base away is much more abundant. The chain has TRBV5-1 and TRBJ1-1; a possible D gene is TRBD1 (6 bases). CDR1 and CDR2 from the germline V gene are SGHRS and YFSETQ. This CDR3 has 13 residues. The CDR3 loop is CASSLSGGTETFF. For the CDR3, the DNA is TGCGCCAGCAGCTTGTCGGGGGGCACTGAAACTTTCTTT.

This chain joins TRBV5-1 and TRBJ1-4; 7 bases are a match to TRBD1. The CDR3 totals 16 residues. Germline CDR1 SGHRS, CDR2 YFSETQ. Trimming at V came to 4 bases and at J to 6 bases, leaving 12 bases not matched to a gene. The CDR3 DNA reads as TGCGCCAGCAGCCCGGGTGTGGGACAGAAGGATGAAAAACTGTTTTTT. Protein: CASSPGVGQKDEKLFF.

The rearrangement uses TRBV7-2 and TRBJ2-5; TRBD2 agrees at 9 bases. This CDR3 is 18 amino acids long. The germline CDR1 and CDR2 sequences are SGHTA and FQGNSA. The ends lost 1 base at V and 2 bases at J; junction bases unmatched: 11. Here the CDR3 DNA reads TGTGCCAGCAGCTTAGTTGCGTCTAGCGGGGCTCAGCAAGAGACCCAGTACTTC. Translation: CASSLVASSGAQQETQYF.

This chain links TRBV18 with TRBJ1-1, with 9 bases identical to TRBD1. Germline-derived CDR1 and CDR2 are KGHSH and LQKENI. CDR3 size: 20 residues. The V gene end was trimmed by 6 bases and the J gene end by 3 bases; junction bases not matched to a gene: 23. CDR3 nucleotides: TGTGCCAGCTCTGGACCTACTGATGGGACAGGGTGGGAATGGGACACTGAAGCTTTCTTT. Its translation: CASSGPTDGTGWEWDTEAFF.

The chain joins TRBV19 to TRBJ2-7; maybe TRBD1 (7 bases). Germline CDR1 LNHDA, CDR2 SQIVND (reference sequence). Between the trimmed V and J ends, which lost 7 bases and 7 bases, there was a span of 20 bases. The CDR3 loop spans 14 amino acids. CDR3 nucleotides: TGTGCCAGTACTAACTGGACAGGTGCGGGGGAGCAGTACTTC. Translated: CASTNWTGAGEQYF.

This chain links TRBV19 with TRBJ2-7, with a tentative D call TRBD2 (6 bases). The CDR3 has 15 amino acids. The germline V and J ends were trimmed by 3 bases and 0 bases, with 12 bases remaining between them. The germline CDR1 and CDR2 sequences are LNHDA and SQIVND (reference sequence). CDR3 in amino acids: CASSMRRGSSYEQYF. The CDR3 nucleotides are TGTGCCAGTAGTATGAGGAGGGGCAGCTCCTACGAGCAGTACTTC.

J is TRBJ1-1 and V is TRBV29-1; the D is unclear. CDR1 is SQVTM, CDR2 ANQGSEA, per germline. V was trimmed by 7 bases and J by 1 base, leaving 16 bases between them. The CDR3 length is 14 residues. The CDR3 DNA sequence: TGCAGCGCCTCAATCGGAGGGAAGAACACTGAAGCTTTCTTT. Its translation: CSASIGGKNTEAFF.

This clone was recorded once. The V call is TRBV28, the J call TRBJ2-7; D not certain. This CDR3 is built from 12 residues. Germline CDR1 MDHEN, CDR2 SYDVKM. Trimming pared 6 bases from V and 3 bases from J, leaving 9 bases between. CDR3 in DNA: TGTGCCAGCAGGCCTGACAACTACGAGCAGTACTTC. This sequence encodes CASRPDNYEQYF.

The chain links TRBV5-4 to TRBJ1-3; TRBD1 might be the D (6 bases). The V end was cut by 4 bases, the J end by 0 bases, with 17 bases between. The CDR3 is 17 residues long. CDR1 and CDR2 from the germline V gene are SGHNT and YYREEE (reference sequence). In DNA, the CDR3 is TGTGCCAGCAGCCGCCCTGGTGACAGGCCCTCTGGAAACACCATATATTTT. Translation gives CASSRPGDRPSGNTIYF. Using reference TRBV5-4 and TRBJ1-3 for the parts outside the CDR3, the full variable domain is ETGVTQSPTHLIKTRGQQVTLRCSSQSGHNTVSWYQQALGQGPQFIFQYYREEENGRGNFPPRFSGLQFPNYSSELNVNALELDDSALYLCASSRPGDRPSGNTIYFGEGSWLTVV.

CDR3 loop: CASSRGTGDYEQYF. Written as DNA, the CDR3 is TGCGCCAGCAGCCGTGGGACAGGGGACTACGAGCAGTACTTC. This chain joins TRBV5-1 and TRBJ2-7; TRBD1 aligns across 10 bases. The CDR3 loop spans 14 amino acids. With V trimmed by 4 bases and J by 3 bases, 4 bases remained unmatched. Germline V gene sequence: CDR1 SGHRS, CDR2 YFSETQ.

This rearrangement joins TRBV19 to TRBJ1-1; 7 bases are a match to TRBD1. CDR1 LNHDA and CDR2 SQIVND come from the germline V gene (reference sequence). CDR3 length: 14 residues. With V trimmed by 7 bases and J by 3 bases, 8 bases remained unmatched. The CDR3 here is CASTTHQGDTEAFF. The DNA of the CDR3 is TGTGCCAGTACCACCCATCAGGGGGACACTGAAGCTTTCTTT.

CDR3 nucleotides: TGTGCCAGCAGTTCGGGCAAACTAGCGGGAGGCATTAACAATGAGCAGTTCTTC. The encoded protein is CASSSGKLAGGINNEQFF. V and J are TRBV27 and TRBJ2-1; 12 bases are shared with TRBD2. V lost 4 bases to trimming and J lost 5 bases; unmatched junction nucleotides: 12. The germline CDR1 and CDR2 sequences are MNHEY and SMNVEV (reference sequence). This CDR3 spans 18 amino acids.

This chain uses TRBV7-2 with TRBJ2-2; D may be TRBD1 or TRBD2 (6 bases each). V was trimmed by 3 bases and J by 1 base, leaving 9 bases between them. The CDR3 has 15 amino acids. Germline CDR1 is SGHTA and CDR2 is FQGNSA. CDR3 sequence (DNA): TGTGCCAGCAGCTTCAGGGGACTGAACACCGGGGAGCTGTTTTTT. Translated: CASSFRGLNTGELFF. Using reference TRBV7-2 and TRBJ2-2 for the parts outside the CDR3, the full variable domain is GAGVSQSPSNKVTEKGKDVELRCDPISGHTALYWYRQSLGQGLEFLIYFQGNSAPDKSGLPSDRFSAERTGGSVSTLTIQRTQQEDSAVYLCASSFRGLNTGELFFGEGSRLTVL.

This chain's CDR3 is CASSDVGDSYGYTF. CDR3 nucleotide sequence: TGTGCCAGTAGCGACGTCGGGGATTCCTATGGCTACACCTTC. The chain links TRBV19 to TRBJ1-2; no definite D call. Trimming pared 6 bases from V and 4 bases from J, leaving 15 bases between. Germline V gene lookup returns CDR1 LNHDA and CDR2 SQIVND (reference sequence). This CDR3 contains 14 residues.

V gene TRBV14 combines with J gene TRBJ1-2; 9 bases are a match to TRBD1. With V trimmed by 2 bases and J by 4 bases, 5 bases remained unmatched. Germline CDR1 SGHDN, CDR2 FVKESK. This CDR3 is built from 15 residues. CDR3 protein: CASSQSGQGIYGYTF. Here the CDR3 DNA reads TGTGCCAGCAGCCAATCAGGACAGGGGATCTATGGCTACACCTTC. Using reference TRBV14 and TRBJ1-2 for the parts outside the CDR3, the full variable domain is EAGVTQFPSHSVIEKGQTVTLRCDPISGHDNLYWYRRVMGKEIKFLLHFVKESKQDESGMPNNRFLAERTGGTYSTLKVQPAELEDSGVYFCASSQSGQGIYGYTFGSGTRLTVV.

This chain links TRBV24-1 with TRBJ2-1; D gene uncertain. This CDR3 comprises 13 residues. CDR1 is KGHDR, CDR2 SFDVKD, per germline. Trimming pared 0 bases from V and 7 bases from J, leaving 6 bases between. CDR3 DNA sequence: TGTGCCACCAGTGATTTGCGTGGAAATGAGCAGTTCTTC. Protein product: CATSDLRGNEQFF.